This T cell receptor beta chain was observed in a study of cytomegalovirus exposure and HLA in healthy donors. Study overall: Within the Caucasian-associated ancestry cluster were around 81% of the approximately 400 genotyped donors. General observations from the study: A later analysis found TCR association rates differed by HLA locus, highest for DRB1 and lowest for HLA-C. A previous analysis found most TCR beta V segments productive roughly 90% or roughly 30% of the time.

At the time of sampling, donors were nominally healthy, though unrecorded immune exposures were likely. V trimming: 2 bases; J trimming: 6 bases; junction bases outside the gene matches: 11. The CDR3 is 17 residues long. Germline CDR1 reads SGHRS; CDR2 reads YFSETQ. Details on this clone: What it binds is not known.

The PCR had 60 Vbeta and 13 Jbeta primers. Some clones are missing from TCRdb's copy, which holds only in-frame ones; the method was immunoSEQ multiplex PCR. The sample shows some 210,000 clones, approximately 78% of them seen only once. The source is a male donor in good health and CMV-seronegative. Sequencing was performed on PBMCs. This chain connects TRBV5-1 to TRBJ2-3, with 11 nucleotides matching TRBD2. The CDR3 region is CASSLELAGGSGDTQYF. In nucleotides, the CDR3 is TGCGCCAGCAGCTTAGAGCTAGCGGGAGGAAGTGGGGATACGCAGTATTTT.